A single sample is the source of the 10 T cell receptor beta chains below, sequenced in a study of identical twins. In TCRdb, the 5' RACE reads were re-called with MiXCR into one record per CDR3 protein. This sample carries around 700 distinct CDR3 sequences, around 60% of them seen once, and the ten largest clones take 5.3%. The sequencing sample was made of CD4+ T cells sorted from blood. The receptors shown here come from a woman aged 18-29 years in good health. This table probably holds off-target reads from a library built for another chain.

This clonotype has more than one count but fewer than ten. This chain uses TRBV7-2 with TRBJ2-1; 7 bases are a match to TRBD1. The CDR3 covers 15 residues. From germline, CDR1 is SGHTA and CDR2 FQGNSA. With 1 base clipped from V and 6 bases from J, the junction kept 6 bases outside the gene matches. DNA for the CDR3: TGTGCCAGCAGCTTAGAGGGACAGCTCTCCAATGAGCAGTTCTTC. It yields the protein CASSLEGQLSNEQFF.

The V gene is TRBV5-1, the J gene TRBJ2-3; D uncertain. Germline CDR1 and CDR2: SGHRS and YFSETQ. V lost 1 base, J lost 2 bases, and 8 bases lay in between. CDR3 size: 14 residues. The chain's CDR3 is CASSLTGATDTQYF. In nucleotides, the CDR3 is TGCGCCAGCAGCTTGACGGGTGCCACAGATACGCAGTATTTT.

V usage is TRBV5-1 and J usage is TRBJ2-1, with D perhaps matching TRBD2 (5 bases). CDR1 SGHRS and CDR2 YFSETQ come from the germline V gene. The CDR3 is 15 amino acids. V lost 0 bases, J lost 8 bases, and 15 bases lay in between. As DNA, the CDR3 is TGCGCCAGCAGCTTGGACACCTCGTCGGGATATGAGCAGTTCTTC. Translating it yields CASSLDTSSGYEQFF.

V and J are TRBV6-5 and TRBJ2-1; D is unclear. The germline CDR1 and CDR2 sequences are MNHEY and SVGAGI. This CDR3 is 13 amino acids long. Trimming removed 2 bases at V and 9 bases at J, with 11 bases between. The CDR3 protein is CASSYGEDREQFF. As DNA, the CDR3 is TGTGCCAGCAGTTACGGCGAAGACCGTGAGCAGTTCTTC.

V gene TRBV7-2 combines with J gene TRBJ2-5; 16 positions match TRBD2. Looked up from germline, CDR1 is SGHTA and CDR2 is FQGNSA. The CDR3 length is 16 residues. With V trimmed by 3 bases and J by 5 bases, 3 bases remained unmatched. The DNA for the CDR3 is TGTGCCAGCAGCTTGCTGGGACTAGCGGGGGGGGAGACCCAGTACTTC. Translated, it gives CASSLLGLAGGETQYF.

This chain links TRBV20-1 with TRBJ2-3; D perhaps matches TRBD2 (5 bases). Germline assignment: CDR1 DFQATT and CDR2 SNEGSKA (reference sequence). The CDR3 totals 14 residues. V was cut by 2 bases and J by 1 base, with 10 bases left in between. In nucleotides, the CDR3 is TGCAGTGCTAGACAGGCGGGCCGCACAGATACGCAGTATTTT. This gives the protein CSARQAGRTDTQYF.

This clonotype was counted a few times. The gene calls are TRBV29-1 and TRBJ1-2, with D tentatively TRBD1 (6 bases). Germline V gene lookup returns CDR1 SQVTM and CDR2 ANQGSEA. The CDR3 contains 13 residues. Between the trimmed V and J ends, which lost 7 bases and 4 bases, there was a span of 16 bases. Written as DNA, the CDR3 is TGCAGCGCTATAGAACAGGGAGGCTATGGCTACACCTTC. Translation: CSAIEQGGYGYTF.

The V and J genes are TRBV6-1 and TRBJ2-2; D possibly corresponds to TRBD1 (5 bases). CDR3 size: 15 residues. Germline CDR1 is MNHNS and CDR2 is SASEGT. Trimming removed 6 bases at V and 3 bases at J, with 14 bases between. Written as DNA, the CDR3 is TGTGCCAGCAGGTTCAGGGTGCAGGACACCGGGGAGCTGTTTTTT. Translation: CASRFRVQDTGELFF.

V and J are TRBV6-5 and TRBJ1-2; unclear D gene. CDR3 size: 13 residues. V gave up 2 bases and J gave up 7 bases, with 11 bases separating them. CDR1 is MNHEY, CDR2 SVGAGI, per germline. Written as DNA, the CDR3 is TGTGCCAGCAGTTACGCAAGAGTTGCTGGCTACACCTTC. Encoded protein: CASSYARVAGYTF.

This clonotype has only a few counts. This CDR3 reads CASSFTTGFNQPQHF. DNA of the CDR3: TGTGCCAGCAGCTTTACGACAGGATTCAATCAGCCCCAGCATTTT. The rearrangement uses TRBV7-3 and TRBJ1-5; a weak D match, TRBD1 (6 bases). CDR1 SGHTA and CDR2 FQGTGA come from the germline V gene. Trimming took off 3 bases at V and 3 bases at J, with 12 bases between the two ends. The length of the CDR3 is 15 residues.